This T cell receptor beta chain came from a study of T cell responses to AZD1222 COVID-19 vaccine. Trimming shortened V by 3 bases and J by 4 bases, and 6 bases separated the two germline ends. The CDR3 is made up of 12 amino acids. From germline, CDR1 is SGHTA and CDR2 FQGNSA. Clones were sequenced by immunoSEQ multiplex PCR, and TCRdb holds only the in-frame ones, with some missing. Of 110,000 to 150,000 clones in the sample, about 94% were seen once. The chain couples TRBV7-2 to TRBJ1-2; D gene ambiguous. The sequence was collected from an adult in good health. Material: peripheral blood, obtained on day 0 of AZD1222 vaccination. In DNA form, the CDR3 reads TGTGCCAGCAGCTTTCAGACCTATGGCTACACCTTC. Protein: CASSFQTYGYTF.